This T cell receptor (beta chain) was obtained from a study of T cell responses to AZD1222 COVID-19 vaccine. Study-wide context: Investigators merged groups given second doses at roughly 4 or roughly 12 weeks. Study outcomes and limitations: At baseline, just six AZD1222 recipients tested seropositive. Two doses of AZD1222 preceded a rise in Spike-specific TCR breadth and depth. Reports indicate that nearly half of spike-specific TCRs are directed at unmutated variant regions.

Sequenced by immunoSEQ multiplex PCR; TCRdb stores in-frame clones only, minus some. The repertoire holds around 130,000 clones, with roughly nine tenths as singletons. Note on this clone: No antigen is known for it.

Deletions cut 0 bases from V and 0 bases from J, with 9 bases between. The CDR3 totals 15 residues. Germline V gene lookup returns CDR1 SGHRS and CDR2 YFSETQ. The sequence came from an adult in good health. The rearrangement uses TRBV5-1 and TRBJ1-1, with D possibly being TRBD1 (6 bases). The source material was peripheral blood, sampled on day 0 of AZD1222 vaccination. The CDR3 region has the DNA TGCGCCAGCAGCTTGGGGGACACAGTGAACACTGAAGCTTTCTTT. This sequence encodes CASSLGDTVNTEAFF.